This T cell receptor beta chain came from a study of T-cell reconstitution after alpha-beta-depleted transplantation in children (dated by TCRdb to between 2015 and 2016). About the investigation overall: T-cell immune reconstitution after TCRalphabeta/CD19-depleted allogeneic hematopoietic cell transplantation in children was quantitatively tracked in the study by means of TCR repertoire profiling. Results the study describes overall, beyond this receptor: Over the following months the frequencies of hyperexpanded clones went down, and after one year T-cell counts and TCRbeta diversity were mostly credited to newly produced T cells. Apparently early alphabetaT-cell count recovery about two months after transplant reportedly relied on only several hundred rapidly expanded clones derived from non-depleted graft cells. In some patients, the high TCRbeta diversity seen at day 60 was put down to recipient T cells and intrathymic progenitors that had survived conditioning.

From the cysteine through the phenylalanine, the CDR3 covers 13 amino acids. The read is trimmed to its CDR3 DNA, 39 bases read in frame from base 1. CDR1 and CDR2, looked up from the germline V gene, are SQVTM and ANQGSEA. The method behind the library was PCR. The listed sequencing device is Illumina HiSeq 2500. Molecular barcoding was employed in the preparation of TCR libraries, with unique molecular identifiers being used to normalize TCRbeta repertoire quantification. TCRdb itself trimmed the public reads at Q25 with fastp, ran MiXCR and retained productive beta chains. Each entry merges the rows of one CDR3 protein and shows their most common DNA and genes. For this sample there are approximately 500,000 distinct CDR3 sequences; roughly a tenth appear just once. Approximately 2% of the sample comes from the top ten. In light of the paper, this sample's treatment or condition label describes: allogeneic hematopoietic cell transplantation with graft depleted of TCRalphabeta T cells and CD19 B cells. The transplant recipients were children given TCRalphabeta/CD19-depleted allogeneic hematopoietic cell grafts.

In regard to this clonotype: Its antigen is currently not known. A much larger clone differs by one base, so this may be a read error.

The receptor was isolated from a child between 2 and 9 years old with inherited bone marrow failure, due to receive a stem cell transplant. This material consisted of PBMCs, taken before TCRalphabeta/CD19-depleted stem cell transplant. The V and J segments used are TRBV29-1 and TRBJ2-7; the D segment cannot be called with confidence. CDR3 reads: CSVEDRPGYEHYF. The bases read TGCAGCGTTGAAGACCGACCGGGTTACGAGCATTACTTC.